This T cell receptor beta chain came from a study of T-cell memory formation after mild COVID-19. TCRdb passed the 5' RACE reads through MiXCR, listing each CDR3 protein once. The top ten hold roughly a fifth of the sample, which has 250,000 to 400,000 distinct CDR3 sequences, roughly an eighth seen once. The CDR3 is 15 amino acids. Germline V lookup: CDR1 LNHDA, CDR2 SQIVND (reference sequence). The V end lost 7 bases, the J end lost 2 bases, and 17 bases lay between the germline ends. The TCR sequence derives from a young man who had mild COVID-19 (a few samples of this study predate the infection). Cell type and time point are not known. Sequencing was carried out using PBMCs or a T cell subset sorted from them (not recorded which). The chain joins TRBV19 to TRBJ1-2; TRBD1 is a possible D gene (5 bases). The CDR3 is CASKGPVDLNYGYTF. The DNA for the CDR3 is TGTGCCAGTAAGGGGCCAGTAGACCTCAACTATGGCTACACCTTC.